This TCR beta chain emerged from a study of blood T cell repertoires in COVID-19. The overall study: Nucleic acid was either cDNA or gDNA, and it came from T cells, B-cell-depleted T cells, or PBMCs.

V was clipped by 3 bases and J by 5 bases; unmatched bases: 3. The CDR3 extends over 15 amino acids. The V gene's germline CDR1 is SNHLY and CDR2 FYNNEI. Generated by immunoSEQ multiplex PCR, the TCRdb table keeps only in-frame clones and is missing some. The sample consists of about 150,000 clones, around 80% of them appearing once. Recovered status applied to Cohort 3 donors who had two consecutive negative PCRs. It also applied to those with clearance or with symptom resolution. Input material: PBMCs or T cells enriched from blood (not recorded which). The TCR was taken from a man aged 50-59 years who had recovered from COVID-19. This rearrangement joins TRBV2 to TRBJ2-3; the match to TRBD2 covers 12 bases. In DNA form, the CDR3 reads TGTGCCAGCAGTGATCTAGCGGGGGGGTTAGATACGCAGTATTTT. This sequence encodes CASSDLAGGLDTQYF.